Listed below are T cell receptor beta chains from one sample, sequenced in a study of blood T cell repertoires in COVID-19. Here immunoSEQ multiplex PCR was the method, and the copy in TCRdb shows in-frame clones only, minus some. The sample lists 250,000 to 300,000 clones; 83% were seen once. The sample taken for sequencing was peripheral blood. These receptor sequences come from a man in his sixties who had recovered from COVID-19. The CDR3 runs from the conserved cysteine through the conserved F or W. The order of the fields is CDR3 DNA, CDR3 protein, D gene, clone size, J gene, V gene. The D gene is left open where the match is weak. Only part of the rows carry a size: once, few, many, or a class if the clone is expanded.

cdr3_nt: TGCGCCAGCAGCCAGGGGGACACCATATATTTT
cdr3_aa: CASSQGDTIYF
d_call: TRBD1
clone_size: -
j_call: TRBJ1-3
v_call: TRBV5-1

cdr3_nt: TGTGCCAGCAGACTCCCACCTACTTGGCGGGGCAGCACAGATACGCAGTATTTT
cdr3_aa: CASRLPPTWRGSTDTQYF
d_call: -
clone_size: -
j_call: TRBJ2-3
v_call: TRBV28

cdr3_nt: TGTGCCAGCAGCCAAGAACCAGGGCTTGAAGCTTTCTTT
cdr3_aa: CASSQEPGLEAFF
d_call: -
clone_size: once
j_call: TRBJ1-1
v_call: TRBV3-1/TRBV3-2

cdr3_nt: TGCAGCGTTGATGGGGACAGGGGGAACTATGGCTACACCTTC
cdr3_aa: CSVDGDRGNYGYTF
d_call: TRBD1
clone_size: -
j_call: TRBJ1-2
v_call: TRBV29-1

cdr3_nt: TGCGCCAGCAGCTTGGCCCGGGACAGGGCATATGGCTACACCTTC
cdr3_aa: CASSLARDRAYGYTF
d_call: TRBD1
clone_size: few
j_call: TRBJ1-2
v_call: TRBV5-1

cdr3_nt: TGTGCCAGCAGCCAAAGGACAGGGGTCTTCTACGAGCAGTACTTC
cdr3_aa: CASSQRTGVFYEQYF
d_call: TRBD1
clone_size: -
j_call: TRBJ2-7
v_call: TRBV14

cdr3_nt: TGTGCCAGCAGCTTGACGACGTTTAGCGGGGGACCCTACGAGCAGTACTTC
cdr3_aa: CASSLTTFSGGPYEQYF
d_call: TRBD2
clone_size: -
j_call: TRBJ2-7
v_call: TRBV5-6

cdr3_nt: TGCGCCAGCAGCTTGAGCGGGGGGAACACAGATACGCAGTATTTT
cdr3_aa: CASSLSGGNTDTQYF
d_call: TRBD2
clone_size: -
j_call: TRBJ2-3
v_call: TRBV5-1

cdr3_nt: TGTGCCAGCAGCCCAGCGGGACTAGCGGGCCTTCAAGAGACCCAGTACTTC
cdr3_aa: CASSPAGLAGLQETQYF
d_call: TRBD2
clone_size: once
j_call: TRBJ2-5
v_call: TRBV11-2

cdr3_nt: TGTGCCAGTACCCACACCGGAGGCGAGGGTCAGCATTTT
cdr3_aa: CASTHTGGEGQHF
d_call: -
clone_size: once
j_call: TRBJ1-5
v_call: TRBV19

cdr3_nt: TGTGCCACCAGCAGTAATGGGTACAGCAACTATGGCTACACCTTC
cdr3_aa: CATSSNGYSNYGYTF
d_call: -
clone_size: -
j_call: TRBJ1-2
v_call: TRBV15

cdr3_nt: TGTGCCAGCAGCTTGGGGCAGGGGCGGGGGCAGCCCCAGCATTTT
cdr3_aa: CASSLGQGRGQPQHF
d_call: -
clone_size: -
j_call: TRBJ1-5
v_call: TRBV5-8

cdr3_nt: TGCGCCAGCAGGGCGGCGTCTAGTAGGTCCGGGGAGCTGTTTTTT
cdr3_aa: CASRAASSRSGELFF
d_call: -
clone_size: -
j_call: TRBJ2-2
v_call: TRBV5-1

cdr3_nt: TGTGCCAGTAGCCAATACGGTCTAGCGGGGGGTAGCACAGATACGCAGTATTTT
cdr3_aa: CASSQYGLAGGSTDTQYF
d_call: TRBD2
clone_size: -
j_call: TRBJ2-3
v_call: TRBV19

cdr3_nt: TGTGCCAGCAGTACGGGACAGGGGCTGGTCACTGAAGCTTTCTTT
cdr3_aa: CASSTGQGLVTEAFF
d_call: TRBD1
clone_size: few
j_call: TRBJ1-1
v_call: TRBV13

cdr3_nt: TGTGCCAGCAGTTACGGGGGCTCCGCCGAACACTATGGCTACACCTTC
cdr3_aa: CASSYGGSAEHYGYTF
d_call: -
clone_size: -
j_call: TRBJ1-2
v_call: TRBV6-5